This T cell receptor beta chain comes out of a study of cytomegalovirus exposure and HLA in healthy donors. General study points: The study flagged about 150 TCR beta chains as cytomegalovirus-associated. That first-cohort TCR clusters tended to co-occur in the 90 to 150 validation repertoires was found in a later analysis. Most TCR sequences were seen very rarely across donors, but some public TCRs occurred in many.

From germline, CDR1 is MNHNY and CDR2 SVGAGI (reference sequence). Trimming pared 7 bases from V and 7 bases from J, leaving 16 bases between. The CDR3 runs to 14 residues. The table came from immunoSEQ multiplex PCR; TCRdb's copy has only in-frame clones and leaves some out. The sample carries 190,000 or so clones, roughly 84% recorded once. Remarks on this clone: What it binds is unknown.

The sequence derives from a young woman in good health and CMV-seropositive. This chain links TRBV6-6 with TRBJ1-4; no reliable D call. The sample was PBMCs. The CDR3, as DNA: TGTGCCAGCATCCTATTTCCTACCCCTGAAAAACTGTTTTTT. It encodes CASILFPTPEKLFF.